This T cell receptor beta chain came from a study of tumor-infiltrating lymphocytes in oesophageal squamous cell carcinoma. One entry per CDR3 protein, called by TCRdb with MiXCR from the PCR reads. The table shows roughly 3,600 distinct CDR3 sequences, with roughly a fifth occurring only once. The ends were cut back, 10 bases at V and 2 bases at J, with 8 bases in the middle. The germline V gene has CDR1 KGHDR and CDR2 SFDVKD. CDR3 length: 12 amino acids. There are a few counts of this clonotype. This sequence originates from a male donor with esophageal squamous cell carcinoma. V is TRBV24-1 and J is TRBJ1-5; unclear D gene. Sequencing was carried out using normal esophageal tissue next to the tumor. The CDR3 is CATLSCNQPQHF. Written as DNA, the CDR3 is TGTGCCACGCTTTCCTGCAATCAGCCCCAGCATTTT.